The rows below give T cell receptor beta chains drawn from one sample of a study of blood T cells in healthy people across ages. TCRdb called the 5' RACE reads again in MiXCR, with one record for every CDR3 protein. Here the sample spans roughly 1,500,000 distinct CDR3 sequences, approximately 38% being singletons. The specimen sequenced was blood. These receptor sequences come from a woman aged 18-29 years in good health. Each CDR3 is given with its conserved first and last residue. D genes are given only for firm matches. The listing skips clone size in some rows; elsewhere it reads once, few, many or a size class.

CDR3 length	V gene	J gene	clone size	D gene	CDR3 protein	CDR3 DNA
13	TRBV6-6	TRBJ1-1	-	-	CASSTGTYDEAFF	TGTGCCAGCAGTACCGGGACATACGACGAAGCTTTCTTT
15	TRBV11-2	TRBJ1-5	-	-	CASSREGGGNQPQHF	TGTGCCAGCAGTCGCGAGGGGGGCGGCAATCAGCCCCAGCATTTT
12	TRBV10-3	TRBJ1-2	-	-	CAIGREDKGYTF	TGTGCCATCGGCCGCGAGGACAAAGGCTACACCTTC
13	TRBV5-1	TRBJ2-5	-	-	CASSGPDQETQYF	TGCGCCAGCAGCGGGCCAGACCAAGAGACCCAGTACTTC
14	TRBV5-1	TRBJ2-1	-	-	CASSSVRDYNEQFF	TGCGCCAGCAGCTCGGTGCGGGACTACAATGAGCAGTTCTTC
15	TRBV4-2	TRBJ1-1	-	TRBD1	CASSQDPTGSTEAFF	TGTGCCAGCAGCCAAGACCCGACAGGGAGCACTGAAGCTTTCTTT
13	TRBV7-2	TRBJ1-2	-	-	CAGSPWGGDGYTF	TGTGCCGGCAGCCCATGGGGGGGAGATGGCTACACCTTC
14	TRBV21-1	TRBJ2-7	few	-	CASSPHRGVHEQYF	TGTGCCAGCAGTCCTCACAGGGGTGTCCACGAGCAGTACTTC
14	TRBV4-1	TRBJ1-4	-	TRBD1	CASSSQGSPEKLFF	TGCGCCAGCAGTTCACAGGGGTCCCCTGAAAAACTGTTTTTT
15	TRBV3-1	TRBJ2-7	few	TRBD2	CASSHLSGSWYEQYF	TGTGCCAGCAGCCACCTTAGCGGGAGCTGGTACGAGCAGTACTTC
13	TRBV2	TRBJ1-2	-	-	CASSEDNPYGYTF	TGTGCCAGCAGTGAAGACAACCCCTATGGCTACACCTTC
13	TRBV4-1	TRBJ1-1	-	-	CASSQSRQYEAFF	TGCGCCAGCAGCCAATCAAGACAGTATGAAGCTTTCTTT
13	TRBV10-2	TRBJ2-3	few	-	CASAPVITDTQYF	TGCGCCAGCGCCCCGGTGATCACAGATACGCAGTATTTT
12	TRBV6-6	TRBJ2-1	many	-	CASSYSRLEPFF	TGTGCCAGCAGTTACTCGAGACTAGAGCCGTTCTTC
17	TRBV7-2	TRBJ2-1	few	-	CASSLPNYYSSYNEQFF	TGTGCCAGCAGCTTACCCAACTACTACAGCTCCTACAATGAGCAGTTCTTC
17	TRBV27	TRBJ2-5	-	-	CASSISGTKSAQETQYF	TGTGCCAGCAGTATATCCGGGACGAAAAGTGCCCAAGAGACCCAGTACTTC
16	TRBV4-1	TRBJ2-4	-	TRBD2	CASSRPGTSGSRDQYF	TGCGCCAGCAGTAGGCCCGGGACTAGCGGGAGTAGGGACCAGTACTTC
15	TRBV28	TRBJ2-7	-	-	CASSLWWDHSYEQYF	TGTGCCAGCAGTTTATGGTGGGACCACTCCTACGAGCAGTACTTC
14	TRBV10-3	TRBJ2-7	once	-	CAISESNSYNEQYF	TGTGCCATCAGTGAGTCGAATTCGTACAATGAGCAGTACTTC
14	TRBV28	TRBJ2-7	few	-	CASAIDRTLYEQYF	TGTGCCAGCGCTATCGACAGGACCCTTTACGAGCAGTACTTC
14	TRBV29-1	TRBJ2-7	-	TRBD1	CSVLGQGMNYEQYF	TGCAGCGTGCTAGGACAGGGGATGAACTACGAGCAGTACTTC
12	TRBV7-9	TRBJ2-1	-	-	CASSHSDPEQFF	TGTGCCAGCAGCCACTCCGATCCTGAGCAGTTCTTC
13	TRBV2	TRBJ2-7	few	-	CASGRGGSYEQYF	TGTGCCAGCGGCCGGGGTGGGTCCTACGAGCAGTACTTC
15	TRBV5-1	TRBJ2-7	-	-	CASSDSGPYGYEQYF	TGCGCCAGCAGCGATTCGGGACCTTATGGATACGAGCAGTACTTC
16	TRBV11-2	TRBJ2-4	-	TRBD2	CASSLEAGLAVGEQYF	TGTGCCAGCAGCTTAGAAGCGGGACTAGCGGTGGGGGAGCAGTACTTC
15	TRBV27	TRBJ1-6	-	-	CASSLGRSYNSPLHF	TGTGCCAGCAGTTTGGGGAGGTCCTATAATTCACCCCTCCACTTT
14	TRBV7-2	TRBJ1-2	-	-	CASSLALWGGGYTF	TGTGCCAGCAGCTTAGCGCTTTGGGGTGGAGGCTACACCTTC
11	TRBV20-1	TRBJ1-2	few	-	CSVAVGYGYTF	TGCAGTGTCGCAGTCGGGTATGGCTACACCTTC
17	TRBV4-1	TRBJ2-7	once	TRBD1	CASSQGTGTGRIYEQYF	TGCGCCAGCAGCCAAGGAACCGGGACAGGGAGGATCTACGAGCAGTACTTC
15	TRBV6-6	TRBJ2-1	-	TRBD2	CASRALAERGYEQFF	TGTGCCAGCAGGGCGCTAGCGGAGCGAGGCTATGAGCAGTTCTTC
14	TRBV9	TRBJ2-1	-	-	CASSLGVTYNEQFF	TGTGCCAGCAGCCTCGGGGTTACCTACAATGAGCAGTTCTTC
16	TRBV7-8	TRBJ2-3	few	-	CASSFLPGAWTDTQYF	TGTGCCAGCAGCTTCCTCCCGGGGGCTTGGACAGATACGCAGTATTTT
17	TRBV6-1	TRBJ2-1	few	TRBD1	CASREPHETGTYNEQFF	TGTGCCAGCAGGGAACCCCATGAGACAGGGACCTACAATGAGCAGTTCTTC
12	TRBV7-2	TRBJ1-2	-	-	CASVPGFYGYTF	TGTGCCAGCGTTCCGGGATTCTATGGCTACACCTTC
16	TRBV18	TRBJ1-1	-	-	CASSPMLDGMNTEAFF	TGTGCCAGCTCACCAATGTTAGACGGTATGAACACTGAAGCTTTCTTT
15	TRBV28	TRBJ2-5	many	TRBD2	CASSLNGGASDEQYF	TGTGCCAGCAGTTTAAACGGGGGGGCTAGTGATGAGCAGTACTTC
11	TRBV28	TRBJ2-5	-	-	CASMVRNEQYF	TGTGCCAGCATGGTCCGGAATGAGCAGTACTTC
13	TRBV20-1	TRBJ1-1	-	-	CSARPDRNTEAFF	TGCAGTGCTAGACCCGACAGGAACACTGAAGCTTTCTTT
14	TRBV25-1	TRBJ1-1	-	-	CASSEFNGDTEAFF	TGTGCCAGCAGTGAATTTAACGGGGACACTGAAGCTTTCTTT
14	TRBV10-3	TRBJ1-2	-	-	CAISSDGGNYGYTF	TGTGCCATCAGTTCGGACGGGGGTAACTATGGCTACACCTTC
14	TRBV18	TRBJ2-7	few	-	CASSADLDYYEQYF	TGTGCCAGCTCAGCTGACCTTGACTACTACGAGCAGTACTTC
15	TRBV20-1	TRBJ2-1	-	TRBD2	CSARGLRGAYNEQFF	TGCAGTGCTAGAGGCTTGCGGGGGGCATACAATGAGCAGTTCTTC
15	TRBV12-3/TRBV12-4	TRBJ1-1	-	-	CASSHLGQMNTEAFF	TGTGCCAGCAGCCACTTGGGCCAGATGAACACTGAAGCTTTCTTT
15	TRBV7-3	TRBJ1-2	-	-	CASSLAPIANYGYTF	TGTGCCAGCAGCTTAGCCCCGATAGCTAACTATGGCTACACCTTC
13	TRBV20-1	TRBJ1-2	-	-	CSASPLGDLGYTF	TGCAGTGCTAGCCCCCTAGGGGACCTCGGCTACACCTTC
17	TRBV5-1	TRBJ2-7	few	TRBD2	CASSVRLAESATYEQYF	TGCGCCAGCAGTGTACGACTAGCGGAAAGTGCTACCTACGAGCAGTACTTC
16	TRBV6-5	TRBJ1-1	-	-	CASSYRATVFNTEAFF	TGTGCCAGCAGTTACCGAGCGACAGTATTTAACACTGAAGCTTTCTTT